These 14 T cell receptor beta chains were sequenced from one sample in a study of blood T cell repertoires in COVID-19. Clones were sequenced by immunoSEQ multiplex PCR, and TCRdb holds only the in-frame ones, with some missing. The sample records some 49,000 clones, approximately 80% being singletons. The specimen sequenced was peripheral blood. These receptors were collected from a woman in her sixties or seventies with acute or convalescent COVID-19.

This rearrangement joins TRBV4-1 to TRBJ1-1; the D is unclear. The V gene's germline CDR1 is MGHRA and CDR2 YSYEKL. Trimming pared 1 base from V and 0 bases from J, leaving 15 bases between. This CDR3 region has 17 residues. In DNA form, the CDR3 reads TGCGCCAGCAGCCAAGGAGTTTGGTCAAGAATGAACACTGAAGCTTTCTTT. Protein product: CASSQGVWSRMNTEAFF.

V gene TRBV5-1 combines with J gene TRBJ2-5; 7 nucleotides align to TRBD2. The CDR3 is 17 residues long. J gave up 2 bases and V 0 bases, and 10 bases lay outside the gene matches. Germline assignment: CDR1 SGHRS and CDR2 YFSETQ. CDR3 protein: CASSLAPAGVKQETQYF. CDR3 in DNA: TGCGCCAGCAGCTTGGCGCCGGCGGGAGTAAAGCAAGAGACCCAGTACTTC.

This clone appeared once. The rearrangement uses TRBV27 and TRBJ1-4, with D possibly being TRBD1 (6 bases). The V end lost 5 bases, the J end lost 0 bases, and 10 bases lay between the germline ends. The CDR3 loop spans 15 amino acids. Germline values: CDR1 MNHEY, CDR2 SMNVEV (reference sequence). Here the CDR3 reads CASSPRQATNEKLFF. The CDR3 DNA reads as TGTGCCAGCAGTCCGAGACAGGCAACTAATGAAAAACTGTTTTTT.

The chain links TRBV29-1 to TRBJ2-2; D may be TRBD1 (6 bases). The germline CDR1 and CDR2 sequences are SQVTM and ANQGSEA. Trimming removed 3 bases from V and 4 bases from J, with 9 bases in between. This CDR3 is 13 amino acids long. The CDR3 sequence: CSVDQGPTGELFF. CDR3 DNA sequence: TGCAGCGTTGACCAGGGGCCCACCGGGGAGCTGTTTTTT.

The V call is TRBV25-1, the J call TRBJ1-1; D possibly corresponds to TRBD1 (5 bases). This CDR3 has 16 residues. Trimming cost V 1 base and J 2 bases, with 14 bases left between them. CDR1 MGHDK and CDR2 SYGVNS come from the germline V gene. CDR3: CASSEWGGMRNTEAFF. The CDR3 DNA reads TGTGCCAGCAGTGAATGGGGGGGGATGAGAAACACTGAAGCTTTCTTT.

The genes are TRBV5-5 and TRBJ1-1, with 8 bases that match TRBD1. Germline CDR1 reads SGHKS; CDR2 reads YYEKEE (reference sequence). Trimming took 8 bases from V and 0 from J; bases not matched to a gene: 6. The length of the CDR3 is 14 residues. The CDR3 sequence is CASEQGGLNTEAFF. The CDR3 DNA reads as TGTGCCAGTGAACAGGGGGGTCTGAACACTGAAGCTTTCTTT.

The chain uses TRBV7-2 and TRBJ2-1; D unresolved. This CDR3 spans 15 amino acids. With 5 bases removed from V and 6 bases from J, the gap between germline ends came to 17 bases. Germline assignment: CDR1 SGHTA and CDR2 FQGNSA. CDR3 protein: CASSPNRLVPNEQFF. The CDR3 DNA sequence: TGTGCCAGCAGCCCTAATCGGCTAGTTCCCAATGAGCAGTTCTTC.

The chain recombines TRBV11-1 with TRBJ1-1; D gene ambiguous. The germline CDR1 and CDR2 sequences are SGHAT and FQDESV (reference sequence). V dropped 2 bases and J dropped 5 bases, with 12 bases sitting between them. The CDR3 runs to 14 residues. The CDR3 nucleotides are TGTGCCAGCAGCTTATCGAGGGCGGGAACTGAAGCTTTCTTT. It codes for CASSLSRAGTEAFF.

The CDR3 DNA follows: TGTGCCAGCAGCCCGGGATTTTACACCGGGGAGCTGTTTTTT. Protein: CASSPGFYTGELFF. The genes are TRBV5-6 and TRBJ2-2; weak D call: TRBD2 (5 bases). There are 14 residues in the CDR3. Deletions cut 4 bases from V and 3 bases from J, with 10 bases between. CDR1 is SGHDT, CDR2 YYEEEE, per germline.

The V call is TRBV3-1 (or the pseudogene TRBV3-2), the J call TRBJ2-7, with TRBD1 matching 8 bases. The germline gives CDR1 LGHDT, CDR2 YNNKEL (reference sequence). The CDR3 is 17 residues long. With V trimmed by 4 bases and J by 1 base, 12 bases remained unmatched. The CDR3 loop is CASSPWTGRLGSYEQYF. As DNA, the CDR3 is TGTGCCAGCAGCCCGTGGACAGGGCGGTTGGGATCCTACGAGCAGTACTTC.

The genes are TRBV3-1 (or the pseudogene TRBV3-2) and TRBJ2-7, with 8 bases lining up with TRBD1. The CDR3 is made up of 17 amino acids. CDR1 and CDR2 from the germline V gene are LGHDT and YNNKEL (reference sequence). The J segment lost 3 bases and the V segment lost 1 base, leaving 11 bases of the junction unmatched. This chain's CDR3 is CASSQVPRGRSGYEQYF. The CDR3 DNA reads as TGTGCCAGCAGCCAAGTCCCCAGGGGGCGGTCCGGCTACGAGCAGTACTTC.

The CDR3 reads CASSRLAGGTTDTQYF. For the CDR3, the DNA is TGTGCCAGTAGTAGATTAGCGGGGGGGACCACAGATACGCAGTATTTT. The chain has TRBV19 and TRBJ2-3; 11 bases fit TRBD2. V was pared by 4 bases and J by 2 bases, with 5 bases of the junction left unmatched. Germline V gene sequence: CDR1 LNHDA, CDR2 SQIVND (reference sequence). The CDR3 contains 16 residues.

This chain uses TRBV5-6 with TRBJ2-1, with TRBD2 as a possible D gene (5 bases). The CDR3 is 15 amino acids. Trimming stripped 3 bases from V and 4 bases from J, with 14 bases between. Germline values: CDR1 SGHDT, CDR2 YYEEEE. The CDR3 region is CASSSRLGAYNEQFF. CDR3 bases: TGTGCCAGCAGCTCGAGATTGGGAGCTTACAATGAGCAGTTCTTC. Full variable domain (rest looked up from reference TRBV5-6 and TRBJ2-1): DAGVTQSPTHLIKTRGQQVTLRCSPKSGHDTVSWYQQALGQGPQFIFQYYEEEERQRGNFPDRFSGHQFPNYSSELNVNALLLGDSALYLCASSSRLGAYNEQFFGPGTRLTVL.

The gene calls are TRBV7-8 and TRBJ1-5, with TRBD1 as a possible D gene (6 bases). Germline loops: CDR1 SGHVS, CDR2 FQNEAQ. With 5 bases removed from V and 3 bases from J, the gap between germline ends came to 14 bases. This CDR3 is built from 15 residues. The CDR3 DNA sequence: TGTGCCAGCAGCCCAGACAGGACCTCCAATCAGCCCCAGCATTTT. This translates into CASSPDRTSNQPQHF.